The T cell receptor beta chain under discussion was sequenced for a study of blood T cell repertoires in COVID-19. Repertoires were generated with immunoSEQ multiplex PCR, while TCRdb's copy carries only in-frame clones and drops some. Among over 450,000 clones listed, approximately 89% were seen once. The V gene's germline CDR1 is KGHDR and CDR2 SFDVKD. V lost 3 bases to trimming and J lost 0 bases; unmatched junction nucleotides: 5. The CDR3 length is 16 residues. The rearrangement joins TRBV24-1 to TRBJ2-5, with 8 bases aligning to TRBD1. The sequence derives from a man between 18 and 35 years old with COVID-19, enrolled during active disease. Sequences were obtained from peripheral blood. CDR3 sequence (DNA): TGTGCCACCAGTGATGGGGACAGGAGATACCAAGAGACCCAGTACTTC. Encoded protein: CATSDGDRRYQETQYF.